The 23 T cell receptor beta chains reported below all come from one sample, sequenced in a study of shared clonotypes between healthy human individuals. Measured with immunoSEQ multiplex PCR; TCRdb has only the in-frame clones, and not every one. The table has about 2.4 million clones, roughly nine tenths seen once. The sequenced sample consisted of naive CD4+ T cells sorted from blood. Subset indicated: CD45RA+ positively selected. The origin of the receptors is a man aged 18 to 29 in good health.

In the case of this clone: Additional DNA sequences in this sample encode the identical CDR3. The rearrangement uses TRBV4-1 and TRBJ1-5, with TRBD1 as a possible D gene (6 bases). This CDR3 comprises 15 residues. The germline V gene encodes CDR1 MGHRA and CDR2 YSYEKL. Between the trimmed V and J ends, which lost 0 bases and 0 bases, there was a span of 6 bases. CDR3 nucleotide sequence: TGCGCCAGCAGCCAAGAAGGGGGTAGCAATCAGCCCCAGCATTTT. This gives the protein CASSQEGGSNQPQHF.

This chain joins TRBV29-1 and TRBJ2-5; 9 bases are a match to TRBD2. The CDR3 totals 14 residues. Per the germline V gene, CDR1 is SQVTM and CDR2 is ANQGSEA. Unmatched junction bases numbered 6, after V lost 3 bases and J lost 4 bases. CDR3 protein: CSVDRSGGGETQYF. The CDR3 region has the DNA TGCAGCGTTGACCGTAGCGGGGGAGGAGAGACCCAGTACTTC.

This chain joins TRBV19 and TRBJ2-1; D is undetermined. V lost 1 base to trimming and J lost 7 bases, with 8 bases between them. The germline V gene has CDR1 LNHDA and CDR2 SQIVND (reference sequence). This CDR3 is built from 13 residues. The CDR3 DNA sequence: TGTGCCAGTAGTATAGGCCCAAATAATGAGCAGTTCTTC. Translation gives CASSIGPNNEQFF.

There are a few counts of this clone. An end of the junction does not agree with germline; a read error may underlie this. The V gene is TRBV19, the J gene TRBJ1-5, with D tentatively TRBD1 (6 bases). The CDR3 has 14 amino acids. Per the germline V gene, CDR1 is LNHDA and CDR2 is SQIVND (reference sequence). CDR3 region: CASSVEDSRQPQHF. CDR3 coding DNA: TGTGCCAGTAGTGTAGAGGACAGCCGTCAGCCCCAGCATTTT.

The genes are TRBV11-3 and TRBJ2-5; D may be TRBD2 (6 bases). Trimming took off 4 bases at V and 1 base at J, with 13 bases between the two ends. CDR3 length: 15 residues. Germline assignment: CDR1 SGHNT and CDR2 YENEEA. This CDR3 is CASSSRGTLQETQYF. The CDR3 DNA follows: TGTGCCAGCAGCTCCCGAGGGACTCTCCAAGAGACCCAGTACTTC.

The chain's CDR3 is CATSRVMGNQPQHF. Here the CDR3 DNA reads TGTGCCACCAGCAGAGTAATGGGGAATCAGCCCCAGCATTTT. The rearrangement joins TRBV15 to TRBJ1-5; D not certain. Germline CDR1 LNHNV, CDR2 YYDKDF (reference sequence). The CDR3 contains 14 residues. Trimming stripped 1 base from V and 4 bases from J, with 8 bases between.

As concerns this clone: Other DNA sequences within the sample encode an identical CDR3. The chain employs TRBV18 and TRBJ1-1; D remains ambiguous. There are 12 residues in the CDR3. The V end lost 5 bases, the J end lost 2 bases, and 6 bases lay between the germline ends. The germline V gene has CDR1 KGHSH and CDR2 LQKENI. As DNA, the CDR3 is TGTGCCAGCTCAGTGGGAAACACTGAAGCTTTCTTT. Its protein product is CASSVGNTEAFF.

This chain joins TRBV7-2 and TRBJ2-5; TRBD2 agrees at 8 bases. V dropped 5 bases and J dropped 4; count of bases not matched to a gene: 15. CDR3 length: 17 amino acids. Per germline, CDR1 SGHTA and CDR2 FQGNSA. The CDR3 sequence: CASSPGALAGRGETQYF. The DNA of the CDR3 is TGTGCCAGCAGCCCGGGAGCATTAGCGGGAAGGGGAGAGACCCAGTACTTC.

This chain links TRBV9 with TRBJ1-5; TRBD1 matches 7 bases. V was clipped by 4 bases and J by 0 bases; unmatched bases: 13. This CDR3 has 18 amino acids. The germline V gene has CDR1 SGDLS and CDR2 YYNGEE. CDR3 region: CASSLTEKGAYSNQPQHF. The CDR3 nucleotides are TGTGCCAGCAGCTTAACGGAAAAGGGGGCTTATAGCAATCAGCCCCAGCATTTT.

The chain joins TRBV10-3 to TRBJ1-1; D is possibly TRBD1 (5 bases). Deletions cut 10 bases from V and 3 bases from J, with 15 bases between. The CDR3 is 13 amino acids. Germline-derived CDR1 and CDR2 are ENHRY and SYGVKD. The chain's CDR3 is CATRGGEHTEAFF. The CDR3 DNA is TGTGCCACCCGGGGGGGGGAGCACACTGAAGCTTTCTTT.

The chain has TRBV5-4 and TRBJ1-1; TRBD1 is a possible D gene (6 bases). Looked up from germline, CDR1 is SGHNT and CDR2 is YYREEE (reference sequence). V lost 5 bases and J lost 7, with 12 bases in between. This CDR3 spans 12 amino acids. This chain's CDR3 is CASRRDTLEAFF. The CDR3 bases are TGTGCCAGCAGACGGGACACTCTTGAAGCTTTCTTT.

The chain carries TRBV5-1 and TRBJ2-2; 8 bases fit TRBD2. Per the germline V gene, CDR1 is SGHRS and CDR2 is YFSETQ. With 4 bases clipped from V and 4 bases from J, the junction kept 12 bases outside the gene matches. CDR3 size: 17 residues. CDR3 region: CASSASGGGPTTGELFF. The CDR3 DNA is TGCGCCAGCAGCGCCAGCGGGGGAGGGCCCACCACCGGGGAGCTGTTTTTT.

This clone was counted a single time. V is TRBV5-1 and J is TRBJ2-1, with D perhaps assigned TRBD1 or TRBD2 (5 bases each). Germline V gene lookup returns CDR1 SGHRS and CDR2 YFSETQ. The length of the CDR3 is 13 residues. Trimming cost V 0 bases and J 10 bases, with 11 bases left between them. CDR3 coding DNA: TGCGCCAGCAGCTTGGAGGGGACGTACGAGCAGTTCTTC. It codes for CASSLEGTYEQFF. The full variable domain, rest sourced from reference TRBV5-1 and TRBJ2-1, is KAGVTQTPRYLIKTRGQQVTLSCSPISGHRSVSWYQQTPGQGLQFLFEYFSETQRNKGNFPGRFSGRQFSNSRSEMNVSTLELGDSALYLCASSLEGTYEQFFGPGTRLTVL.

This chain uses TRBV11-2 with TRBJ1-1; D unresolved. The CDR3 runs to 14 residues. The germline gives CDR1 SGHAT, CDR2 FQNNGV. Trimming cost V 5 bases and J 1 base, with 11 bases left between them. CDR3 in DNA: TGTGCCAGCAGCATTAGCCCCGGGAACACTGAAGCTTTCTTT. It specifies CASSISPGNTEAFF.

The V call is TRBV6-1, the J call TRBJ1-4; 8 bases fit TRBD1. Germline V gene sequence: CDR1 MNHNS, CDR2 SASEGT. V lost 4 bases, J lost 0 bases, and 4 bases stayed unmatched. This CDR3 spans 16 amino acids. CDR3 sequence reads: CASSAGQGPTNEKLFF. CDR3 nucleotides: TGTGCCAGCAGTGCTGGACAGGGCCCAACTAATGAAAAACTGTTTTTT.

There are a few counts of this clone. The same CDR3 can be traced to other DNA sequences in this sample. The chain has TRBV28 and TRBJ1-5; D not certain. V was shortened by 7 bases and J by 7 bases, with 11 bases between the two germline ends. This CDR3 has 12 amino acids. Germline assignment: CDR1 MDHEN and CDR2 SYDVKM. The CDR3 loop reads CASTKTGQPQHF. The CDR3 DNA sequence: TGTGCCAGCACCAAAACCGGACAGCCCCAGCATTTT.

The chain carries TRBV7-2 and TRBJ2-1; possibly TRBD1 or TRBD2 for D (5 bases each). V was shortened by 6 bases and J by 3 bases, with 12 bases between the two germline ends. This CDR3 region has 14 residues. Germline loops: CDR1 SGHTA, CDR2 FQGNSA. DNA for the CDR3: TGTGCCAGCAGTCCGGGACCAGGCTACAATGAGCAGTTCTTC. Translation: CASSPGPGYNEQFF. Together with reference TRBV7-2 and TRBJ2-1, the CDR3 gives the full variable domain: GAGVSQSPSNKVTEKGKDVELRCDPISGHTALYWYRQSLGQGLEFLIYFQGNSAPDKSGLPSDRFSAERTGGSVSTLTIQRTQQEDSAVYLCASSPGPGYNEQFFGPGTRLTVL.

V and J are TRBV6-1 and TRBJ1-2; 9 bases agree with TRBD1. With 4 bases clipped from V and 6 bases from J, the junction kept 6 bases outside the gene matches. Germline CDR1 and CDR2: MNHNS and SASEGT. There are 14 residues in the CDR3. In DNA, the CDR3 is TGTGCCAGCAGTGGGGCCCGGACAGGGGATGGCTACACCTTC. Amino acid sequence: CASSGARTGDGYTF.

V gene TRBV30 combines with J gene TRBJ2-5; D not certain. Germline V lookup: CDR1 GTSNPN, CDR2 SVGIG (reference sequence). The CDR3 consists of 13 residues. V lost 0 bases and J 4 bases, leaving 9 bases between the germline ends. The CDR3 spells CAWSVTAPETQYF. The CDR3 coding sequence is TGTGCCTGGAGTGTAACAGCGCCAGAGACCCAGTACTTC.

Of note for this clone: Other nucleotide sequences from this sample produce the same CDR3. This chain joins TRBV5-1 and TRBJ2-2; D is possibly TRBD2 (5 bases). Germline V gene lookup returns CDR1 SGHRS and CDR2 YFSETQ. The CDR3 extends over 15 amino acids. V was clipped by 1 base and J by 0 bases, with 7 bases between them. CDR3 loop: CASSLRAANTGELFF. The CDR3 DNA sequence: TGCGCCAGCAGCTTGCGAGCGGCGAACACCGGGGAGCTGTTTTTT.

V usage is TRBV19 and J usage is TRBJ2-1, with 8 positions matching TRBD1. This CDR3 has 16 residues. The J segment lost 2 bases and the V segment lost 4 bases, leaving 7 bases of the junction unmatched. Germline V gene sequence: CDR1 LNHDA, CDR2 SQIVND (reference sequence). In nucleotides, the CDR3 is TGTGCCAGTAGTAACTTCCCCAGGGGGCCCTACAATGAGCAGTTCTTC. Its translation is CASSNFPRGPYNEQFF.

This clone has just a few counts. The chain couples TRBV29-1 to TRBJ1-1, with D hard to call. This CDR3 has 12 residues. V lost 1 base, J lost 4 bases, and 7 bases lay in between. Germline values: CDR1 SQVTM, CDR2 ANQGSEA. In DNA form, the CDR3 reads TGCAGCGTTGAAGGTAGCGGCACTGAAGCTTTCTTT. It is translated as CSVEGSGTEAFF.

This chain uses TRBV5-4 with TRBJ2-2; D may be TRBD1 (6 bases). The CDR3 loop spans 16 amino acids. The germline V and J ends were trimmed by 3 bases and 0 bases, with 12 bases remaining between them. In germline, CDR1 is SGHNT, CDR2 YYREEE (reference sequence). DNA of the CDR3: TGTGCCAGCAGCTCGACGACAGGCGCGAACACCGGGGAGCTGTTTTTT. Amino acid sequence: CASSSTTGANTGELFF.